Sequencing of this T cell receptor (beta chain) was carried out in a study of OX40 agonist ivuxolimab in advanced cancers. Overall study context: Patients with prior anti-PD-1, anti-PD-L1 or anti-CTLA-4 therapy were eligible; 40% had some. Two cutaneous melanoma patients and one hepatocellular carcinoma patient, three in all, had partial responses. Points from the study as a whole: On average, a greater number of expanded clones characterised CD8+ T cells relative to CD4+. Doses of 0.1 to 3.0 mg/kg were accompanied by clonal expansion of CD4+ and CD8+ blood T cells by week 6.

Profiled with immunoSEQ multiplex PCR; TCRdb holds only in-frame clones, not every one. The sample holds approximately 76,000 clones; about nine tenths are singletons and the top ten take around 0.8%. With regard to this clone: Its antigen is currently unknown.

V dropped 0 bases and J dropped 0 bases, with 10 bases sitting between them. Germline V gene lookup returns CDR1 SGHKS and CDR2 YYEKEE (reference sequence). The CDR3 is 15 amino acids. Source: CD4+ or CD8+ T cells sorted from blood, taken in a trial of the OX40 agonist ivuxolimab. The receptor was derived from an adult with an advanced solid tumor such as melanoma, head and neck, liver or kidney cancer. This sequence joins TRBV5-5 and TRBJ2-7; possible D gene TRBD1, 5 bases. DNA of the CDR3: TGTGCCAGCAGCTTGGACAGGATCGCCTCCTACGAGCAGTACTTC. It codes for CASSLDRIASYEQYF.